This T cell receptor beta chain is from a study of blood T cells in healthy people across ages. Then a second PCR, running roughly 7 to 11 cycles, was carried out with a sample-barcoded 5' primer and a J-beta primer mix. A single record per CDR3 protein comes from TCRdb applying MiXCR to the 5' RACE reads. The table shows approximately 1.5 million distinct CDR3 sequences, with around 36% occurring only once. The sequencing sample was made of blood. The receptor was derived from a woman aged 25-40 years in good health.

CDR3 loop: CASSVVSTSRDIYNEQFF. The CDR3 DNA reads TGTGCCAGCAGCGTAGTGTCCACCTCGCGTGATATATACAATGAGCAGTTCTTC. The rearrangement uses TRBV9 and TRBJ2-1; no firm D call. The CDR3 is made up of 18 amino acids. V was shortened by 0 bases and J by 4 bases, with 20 bases between the two germline ends. Germline V lookup: CDR1 SGDLS, CDR2 YYNGEE.